This record covers a single TCR beta chain. The sample is drawn from a study of blood T cell repertoires in COVID-19. The assay was immunoSEQ multiplex PCR, and TCRdb's table has in-frame clones only and misses some. This table holds over 150,000 clones, around 85% found once. CDR3 length: 17 residues. The germline CDR1 and CDR2 sequences are KGHDR and SFDVKD. V trimming: 4 bases; J trimming: 0 bases; junction bases outside the gene matches: 7. The sample comprised PBMCs or T cells enriched from blood (not recorded which). This sequence originates from a man aged 40-49 years who had recovered from COVID-19. The rearrangement uses TRBV24-1 and TRBJ1-2; 10 bases fit TRBD1. For the CDR3, the DNA is TGTGCCACCAGTGACCCCGGACAGGGGGGGGCTAACTATGGCTACACCTTC. Protein product: CATSDPGQGGANYGYTF.